What follows are 2 T cell receptor beta chains derived from one specimen sequenced in a study of blood T cell repertoires in COVID-19. The method was immunoSEQ multiplex PCR; TCRdb's version includes in-frame clones alone and lacks a portion of them. The sample contains approximately 120,000 clones, approximately 74% of which appear only once. The material sequenced was peripheral blood. These receptor sequences come from a man older than 75 with COVID-19, enrolled during active disease.

V gene TRBV11-2 combines with J gene TRBJ2-1, with 13 bases identical to TRBD2. Germline trimming cut 5 bases from V and 0 bases from J; bases unmatched to any gene: 10. Germline V gene lookup returns CDR1 SGHAT and CDR2 FQNNGV. The CDR3 loop spans 19 amino acids. The CDR3 protein is CASSPGGTSGESSYNEQFF. For the CDR3, the DNA is TGTGCCAGCAGCCCAGGGGGGACTAGCGGGGAGAGCTCCTACAATGAGCAGTTCTTC.

This clone was detected only a few times. This chain links TRBV6-1 with TRBJ1-5; D gene uncertain. V was shortened by 5 bases and J by 2 bases, with 10 bases between the two germline ends. Germline CDR1 and CDR2: MNHNS and SASEGT. There are 14 residues in the CDR3. CDR3 bases: TGTGCCAGCAGTCCGAGAGGTGGCAATCAGCCCCAGCATTTT. This translates into CASSPRGGNQPQHF.